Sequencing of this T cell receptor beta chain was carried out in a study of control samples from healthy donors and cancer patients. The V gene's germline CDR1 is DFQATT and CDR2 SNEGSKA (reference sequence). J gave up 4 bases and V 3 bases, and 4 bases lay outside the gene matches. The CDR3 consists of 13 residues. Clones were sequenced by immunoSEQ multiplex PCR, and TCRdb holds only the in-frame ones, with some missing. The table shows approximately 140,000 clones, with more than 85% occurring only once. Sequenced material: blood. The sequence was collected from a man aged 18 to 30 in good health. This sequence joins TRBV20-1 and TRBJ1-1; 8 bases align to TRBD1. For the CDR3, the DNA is TGCAGTGCTAGTGAGGACAGGGCCACTGAAGCTTTCTTT. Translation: CSASEDRATEAFF.